What follows is one T cell receptor (beta chain) and its context. Its matching antigen is unknown. The data belong to a study of CXCR3-negative and CXCR3-positive naive CD8 T cells. Study findings and constraints: When CXCR3-positive naive cells were set against CXCR3-negative naive cells, the former had more hydrophobic TRB CDR3s.

The authors prepared UMI-labeled TRB cDNA libraries by 5' RACE. From the 5' RACE reads, TCRdb lists one entry per CDR3 protein and no DNA. The record lists around 50,000 distinct CDR3 sequences, of which the ten most abundant hold about 1.4%. CD45RO-CCR7+CD27+CD95- defined naive CD8+ T cells. CDR1 and CDR2 from the germline V gene are MNHEY and SVGEGT. CDR3 length: 15 residues. What was sequenced was naive CXCR3- CD8+ T cells from blood. The subset here: CD45RO-CCR7+CD27+CD95- naive CD8+ T cells lacking CXCR3 (TNR3-). V gene TRBV6-2 or TRBV6-3 combines with J gene TRBJ2-7. The receptor was isolated from a human donor in good health. Some clones in this sample may be carry-over from other donors' samples. The CDR3: CASSRESGPTYEQYF.